These 12 T cell receptor beta chains originate from one sample sequenced in a study of Graves' ophthalmopathy and Graves' hyperthyroidism. Amplification from RNA transcripts yielded the TCR beta CDR3 regions. Amplification began with first-round RT-PCR using HTBI primers, then second-round multiplex PCR was performed. TCRdb redid the calling of the multiplex PCR reads with MiXCR, one entry per CDR3 protein. The sample consists of 740,000 or so distinct CDR3 sequences, roughly 40% of them appearing once. Sequences were obtained from peripheral blood. These receptors originate from an adult man with Graves' ophthalmopathy.

CDR3 amino acids: CSAGAMIETRRYGYTF. The CDR3 DNA reads TGCAGTGCCGGCGCTATGATAGAGACACGGCGCTATGGCTACACCTTC. The rearrangement uses TRBV20-1 and TRBJ1-2, with D unclear. The germline V gene encodes CDR1 DFQATT and CDR2 SNEGSKA (reference sequence). The CDR3 consists of 16 residues. Trimming cost V 6 bases and J 4 bases, with 24 bases left between them.

In the case of this clonotype: Germline and junction disagree at one end, which may indicate a read error. The CDR3 spells CASSYTRETSRETQYF. CDR3 nucleotides: TGTGCCAGCAGTTACACCCGGGAGACTAGTAGGGAGACCCAGTACTTC. The chain is built from TRBV10-3 and TRBJ2-5; weak D call: TRBD2 (6 bases). The CDR3 runs 16 residues. Germline lookup yields CDR1 ENHRY and CDR2 SYGVKD.

A note on this clonotype: One end of the junction fails to match germline, which may point to a read error. The chain has TRBV10-3 and TRBJ1-1; no clear D gene. Germline CDR1 ENHRY, CDR2 SYGVKD. The CDR3 consists of 13 residues. The CDR3 loop is CASSPQRRAEAFF. CDR3 in DNA: TGTGCCAGCAGTCCCCAGAGGAGGGCTGAAGCTTTCTTT.

Only a few counts were recorded for this clonotype. The chain is built from TRBV5-5 and TRBJ1-2; 7 bases are shared with TRBD1. The CDR3 runs to 15 residues. V was pared by 3 bases and J by 6 bases, with 11 bases of the junction left unmatched. The germline gives CDR1 SGHKS, CDR2 YYEKEE (reference sequence). CDR3 nucleotide sequence: TGTGCCAGCAGCTCCGACAGGGTCGTGGATCATGGCTACACCTTC. Amino acid sequence: CASSSDRVVDHGYTF.

The table lists this clonotype with many counts. V gene TRBV5-4 combines with J gene TRBJ1-1, with 7 bases matching TRBD1. After removal of 1 base from V and 5 bases from J, the junction contained 11 bases not matched to a gene. CDR1 is SGHNT and CDR2 is YYREEE in the germline V gene (reference sequence). The CDR3 loop spans 16 amino acids. Here the CDR3 DNA reads TGTGCCAGCAGCTTGATCCCCTCCAGGGGGGTGACTGAAGCTTTCTTT. This translates into CASSLIPSRGVTEAFF.

V gene TRBV7-3 combines with J gene TRBJ2-7, with D maybe TRBD1 (6 bases). This CDR3 spans 13 amino acids. Germline CDR1 and CDR2: SGHTA and FQGTGA. The germline V and J ends were trimmed by 4 bases and 7 bases, with 14 bases remaining between them. The CDR3 spells CASSSTGTGEQYF. The DNA of the CDR3 is TGTGCCAGCAGCTCTACAGGGACGGGAGAGCAGTACTTC.

This clonotype occurred many times. The chain links TRBV7-9 to TRBJ1-2, with D unclear. Trimming shortened V by 3 bases and J by 2 bases, and 7 bases separated the two germline ends. CDR1 is SEHNR, CDR2 FQNEAQ, per germline (reference sequence). There are 13 residues in the CDR3. The CDR3 nucleotides are TGTGCCAGCAGCTTGCGCTCAAACTATGGCTACACCTTC. Translation gives CASSLRSNYGYTF.

V is TRBV6-5 and J is TRBJ2-7; D is ambiguous. The V gene lost 6 bases and the J gene lost 5 bases, with 11 bases spanning the gap. The CDR3 sequence is 12 residues long. Germline-derived CDR1 and CDR2 are MNHEY and SVGAGI. The CDR3 DNA reads as TGTGCCAGCAGAGGAGTAGCACACGAGCAGTACTTC. As protein: CASRGVAHEQYF.

Note on this clonotype: A read error may be the cause here, since a much bigger clone is one base away. The chain is built from TRBV29-1 and TRBJ2-5, with 8 bases matching TRBD2. The J call could be wrong; TRBJ2-7 is a better fit for the DNA end. The CDR3 is 13 residues long. In germline, CDR1 is SQVTM, CDR2 ANQGSEA. CDR3 nucleotides: TGCAGCGCTGAAGTAGCGGGAATCTACGAGCAGTACTTC. Amino acid sequence: CSAEVAGIYEQYF.

The chain links TRBV10-3 to TRBJ1-1, with 11 bases identical to TRBD1. Germline CDR1 is ENHRY and CDR2 is SYGVKD. V dropped 8 bases and J dropped 1; count of bases not matched to a gene: 9. This CDR3 has 16 amino acids. DNA for the CDR3: TGTGCCATCCAGCCGGGACAGGGGGGTTGGAACACTGAAGCTTTCTTT. It specifies CAIQPGQGGWNTEAFF.

This chain uses TRBV29-1 with TRBJ2-7; 9 bases line up with TRBD1. CDR3 length: 13 residues. V gave up 7 bases and J gave up 7 bases; unmatched junction bases: 11. The V gene's germline CDR1 is SQVTM and CDR2 ANQGSEA. The CDR3 loop is CSGRQGVASEQYF. For the CDR3, the DNA is TGCAGCGGCCGACAGGGGGTGGCGAGTGAGCAGTACTTC.

V and J are TRBV6-5 and TRBJ2-7; TRBD1 might be the D (5 bases). V was cut by 0 bases and J by 6 bases, with 12 bases left in between. CDR3 size: 14 residues. From germline, CDR1 is MNHEY and CDR2 SVGAGI. CDR3 in amino acids: CASSYSSQGLEQYF. CDR3 in DNA: TGTGCCAGCAGTTACTCGTCCCAGGGCCTCGAGCAGTACTTC.